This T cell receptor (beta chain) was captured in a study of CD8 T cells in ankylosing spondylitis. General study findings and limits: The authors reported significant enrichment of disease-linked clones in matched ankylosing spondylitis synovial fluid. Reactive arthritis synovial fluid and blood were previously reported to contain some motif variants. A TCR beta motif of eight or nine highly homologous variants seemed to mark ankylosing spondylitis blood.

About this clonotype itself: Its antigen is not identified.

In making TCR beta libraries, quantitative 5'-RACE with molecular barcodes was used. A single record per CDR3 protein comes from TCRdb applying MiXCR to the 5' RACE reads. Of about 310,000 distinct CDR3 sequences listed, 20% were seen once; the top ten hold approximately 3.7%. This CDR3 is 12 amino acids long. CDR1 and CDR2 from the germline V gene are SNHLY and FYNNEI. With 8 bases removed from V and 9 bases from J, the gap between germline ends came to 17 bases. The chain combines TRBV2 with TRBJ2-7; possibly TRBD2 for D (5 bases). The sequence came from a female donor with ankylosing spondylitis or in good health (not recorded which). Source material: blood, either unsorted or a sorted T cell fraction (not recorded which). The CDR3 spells CASGLHEGRQYF. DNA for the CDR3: TGTGCCAGCGGGTTACACGAGGGCCGGCAGTACTTC.